The 27 T cell receptor beta chains given below trace back to one sample, sequenced in a study of shared T cell receptors in the human thymus. TCRdb keeps only in-frame clones here, not all; method: immunoSEQ multiplex PCR. The sample lists about 380,000 clones, around 95% occurring once. The source material was thymocytes. Source of these receptors: a human donor.

The chain couples TRBV4-2 to TRBJ2-1; the match to TRBD2 covers 10 bases. CDR1 LGHNA and CDR2 YNFKEQ come from the germline V gene. V lost 0 bases to trimming and J lost 2 bases; unmatched junction nucleotides: 10. The CDR3 runs 19 residues. CDR3 residues: CASSQDPAGLAGAYNEQFF. CDR3 bases: TGTGCCAGCAGCCAAGATCCCGCCGGGCTAGCGGGGGCCTACAATGAGCAGTTCTTC.

V gene TRBV19 combines with J gene TRBJ2-2, with 16 bases fitting TRBD2. CDR3 length: 18 residues. V dropped 3 bases and J dropped 3; count of bases not matched to a gene: 4. Germline V gene data show CDR1 as LNHDA and CDR2 as SQIVND (reference sequence). CDR3 in amino acids: CASSIGTSGRVHTGELFF. In DNA form, the CDR3 reads TGTGCCAGTAGTATTGGGACTAGCGGGAGGGTGCACACCGGGGAGCTGTTTTTT.

The chain uses TRBV5-4 and TRBJ2-7; TRBD1 matches at 9 bases. The CDR3 is made up of 17 amino acids. V was pared by 5 bases and J by 1 base, with 13 bases of the junction left unmatched. The germline gives CDR1 SGHNT, CDR2 YYREEE (reference sequence). The DNA of the CDR3 is TGTGCCAGCAGTCGGGACAGGGCCCAGCGGGATTCCTACGAGCAGTACTTC. Residues: CASSRDRAQRDSYEQYF.

V gene TRBV29-1 combines with J gene TRBJ2-1, with 9 bases that match TRBD1. CDR1 is SQVTM, CDR2 ANQGSEA, per germline. This CDR3 is built from 13 residues. V dropped 8 bases and J dropped 7; count of bases not matched to a gene: 9. CDR3 nucleotide sequence: TGCAGCACGGACAGGGGTTCTTGGAATGAGCAGTTCTTC. Its translation is CSTDRGSWNEQFF.

V is TRBV21-1 and J is TRBJ2-1. TRBV21-1 corresponds to a pseudogene. The CDR3 spans 15 residues. This CDR3 is CASSKGQGTSNEQFF. The CDR3 nucleotides are TGTGCCAGCAGCAAAGGACAGGGGACTAGCAATGAGCAGTTCTTC.

The chain employs TRBV27 and TRBJ1-1; TRBD1 might be the D (6 bases). This CDR3 contains 15 residues. Germline CDR1 MNHEY, CDR2 SMNVEV (reference sequence). V lost 8 bases and J 2 bases, leaving 18 bases between the germline ends. DNA of the CDR3: TGTGCCAGCCGAACAGGGTTTTTACAAAACACTGAAGCTTTCTTT. Its translation: CASRTGFLQNTEAFF.

The rearrangement joins TRBV23-1 to TRBJ2-7, with unresolved D. TRBV23-1 is recorded as an ORF, its role being uncertain. This CDR3 has 11 residues. V lost 0 bases to trimming and J lost 3 bases, with 0 bases between them. DNA for the CDR3: TGCGCCAGCAGTCAATCCTACGAGCAGTACTTC. Its translation is CASSQSYEQYF.

This chain connects TRBV5-1 to TRBJ2-7, with 12 bases fitting TRBD2. V shed 4 bases, J shed 7 bases, and the junction held 9 bases outside the gene matches. Per germline, CDR1 SGHRS and CDR2 YFSETQ. This CDR3 comprises 15 residues. CDR3 protein: CASSVTSGRYEEQYF. The DNA of the CDR3 is TGCGCCAGCAGCGTCACTAGCGGGAGGTATGAGGAGCAGTACTTC.

This sequence joins TRBV30 and TRBJ2-1, with D perhaps matching TRBD2 (6 bases). From germline, CDR1 is GTSNPN and CDR2 SVGIG (reference sequence). The CDR3 is 15 amino acids. Trimming cost V 0 bases and J 7 bases, with 16 bases left between them. DNA of the CDR3: TGTGCCTGGAGTGTACGGGGGAATTCTTTGAATGAGCAGTTCTTC. Encoded protein: CAWSVRGNSLNEQFF.

The rearrangement uses TRBV10-3 and TRBJ1-2; D ambiguous. Trimming cost V 10 bases and J 4 bases, with 22 bases left between them. The CDR3 is made up of 15 amino acids. Germline-derived CDR1 and CDR2 are ENHRY and SYGVKD. CDR3 in amino acids: CATRTGTAPGYGYTF. The CDR3 nucleotides read TGTGCCACCAGGACGGGAACGGCTCCAGGCTATGGCTACACCTTC.

The chain recombines TRBV14 with TRBJ1-5; 7 bases line up with TRBD1. Germline CDR1 reads SGHDN; CDR2 reads FVKESK. The CDR3 totals 15 residues. The V gene end was trimmed by 2 bases and the J gene end by 5 bases; junction bases not matched to a gene: 6. CDR3 amino acids: CASSQWWDSHQPQHF. The CDR3 region has the DNA TGTGCCAGCAGCCAATGGTGGGACAGCCATCAGCCCCAGCATTTT.

This chain connects TRBV19 to TRBJ2-5, with 11 bases identical to TRBD2. Trimming at V came to 3 bases and at J to 4 bases, leaving 13 bases not matched to a gene. CDR1 LNHDA and CDR2 SQIVND come from the germline V gene (reference sequence). The length of the CDR3 is 18 residues. The CDR3 here is CASSIPGTSGGGRETQYF. CDR3 coding DNA: TGTGCCAGTAGTATCCCCGGGACTAGCGGAGGGGGAAGAGAGACCCAGTACTTC.

The rearrangement uses TRBV6-6 and TRBJ1-2; D unclear. Germline V gene data show CDR1 as MNHNY and CDR2 as SVGAGI (reference sequence). The V gene lost 7 bases and the J gene lost 4 bases, with 7 bases spanning the gap. CDR3 length: 11 amino acids. The CDR3 DNA reads as TGTGCCAGCAAGGGATCCTATGGCTACACCTTC. It yields the protein CASKGSYGYTF.

The chain combines TRBV9 with TRBJ2-1; D not resolved. The CDR3 has 13 residues. Trimming stripped 3 bases from V and 9 bases from J, with 13 bases between. From germline, CDR1 is SGDLS and CDR2 YYNGEE. CDR3 protein: CASSEAKVGEQFF. In DNA, the CDR3 is TGTGCCAGCAGCGAGGCAAAGGTCGGTGAGCAGTTCTTC. The complete variable domain, with remaining parts taken from reference TRBV9 and TRBJ2-1, reads DSGVTQTPKHLITATGQRVTLRCSPRSGDLSVYWYQQSLDQGLQFLIQYYNGEERAKGNILERFSAQQFPDLHSELNLSSLELGDSALYFCASSEAKVGEQFFGPGTRLTVL.

This clone was counted only a few times. The chain employs TRBV7-8 and TRBJ2-7; weak D call: TRBD2 (6 bases). Germline CDR1 reads SGHVS; CDR2 reads FQNEAQ. The CDR3 spans 15 residues. Trimming shortened V by 6 bases and J by 3 bases, and 18 bases separated the two germline ends. CDR3 protein: CASRRGSGTHYEQYF. The CDR3 DNA reads as TGTGCCAGCAGACGAGGTAGCGGCACCCACTACGAGCAGTACTTC.

The chain recombines TRBV9 with TRBJ2-2; TRBD2 aligns across 9 bases. From germline, CDR1 is SGDLS and CDR2 YYNGEE. The CDR3 length is 17 residues. V lost 3 bases and J lost 1; bases outside the gene matches: 7. The CDR3, as DNA: TGTGCCAGCAGCGGATTAGCGGGAGAGGGGAACACCGGGGAGCTGTTTTTT. Translating gives CASSGLAGEGNTGELFF.

This rearrangement joins TRBV27 to TRBJ2-4; TRBD1 agrees at 8 bases. The CDR3 runs to 17 residues. The V and J ends lost 6 bases and 2 bases, in that order; junction bases with no gene match: 12. Germline V CDR1 and CDR2: MNHEY, SMNVEV (reference sequence). CDR3 loop: CASSPDRGRSPKNIQYF. CDR3 sequence (DNA): TGTGCCAGCAGCCCAGACAGGGGCCGGTCACCCAAAAACATTCAGTACTTC.

The gene calls are TRBV7-8 and TRBJ1-1; tentative D call: TRBD1 (6 bases). V was trimmed by 7 bases and J by 3 bases, leaving 12 bases between them. Per the germline V gene, CDR1 is SGHVS and CDR2 is FQNEAQ. The CDR3 spans 13 residues. The CDR3 region has the DNA TGTGCCAGCAAACAGGGTCGGGACACTGAAGCTTTCTTT. This gives the protein CASKQGRDTEAFF.

This chain joins TRBV28 and TRBJ1-4, with D maybe TRBD1 (6 bases). Germline V gives CDR1 MDHEN, CDR2 SYDVKM. Trimming cost V 7 bases and J 3 bases, with 18 bases left between them. This CDR3 contains 16 residues. The chain's CDR3 is CASISGQPSPNEKLFF. CDR3 DNA: TGTGCCAGCATTAGCGGACAGCCCAGTCCTAATGAAAAACTGTTTTTT.

This rearrangement joins TRBV27 to TRBJ2-7; no firm D call. The CDR3 covers 17 residues. Trimming shortened V by 5 bases and J by 3 bases, and 23 bases separated the two germline ends. CDR1 MNHEY and CDR2 SMNVEV come from the germline V gene (reference sequence). The CDR3 here is CASSTLSFPRGHYEQYF. As DNA, the CDR3 is TGTGCCAGCAGTACATTATCGTTCCCTCGAGGCCACTACGAGCAGTACTTC.

The chain joins TRBV2 to TRBJ2-1, with D possibly TRBD1 on 7 matching bases. The V gene's germline CDR1 is SNHLY and CDR2 FYNNEI. The CDR3 covers 14 residues. V lost 6 bases, J lost 8 bases, and 17 bases lay in between. The CDR3 reads CASREQGRSDEQFF. As DNA, the CDR3 is TGTGCCAGCAGAGAACAGGGGAGGTCCGATGAGCAGTTCTTC.

This chain connects TRBV27 to TRBJ2-7; no firm D call. Between the trimmed V and J ends, which lost 5 bases and 4 bases, there was a span of 12 bases. The CDR3 is made up of 13 amino acids. CDR1 and CDR2 (germline): MNHEY, SMNVEV (reference sequence). CDR3 DNA sequence: TGTGCCAGCAGTCCCCTTGACGGATACGAGCAGTACTTC. This codes for CASSPLDGYEQYF.

The V call is TRBV11-2, the J call TRBJ2-2, with unresolved D. V gave up 0 bases and J gave up 4 bases, with 6 bases separating them. This CDR3 comprises 14 residues. Germline values: CDR1 SGHAT, CDR2 FQNNGV. The CDR3 nucleotides read TGTGCCAGCAGCTTAGAGGTTCGCACCGGGGAGCTGTTTTTT. It translates to CASSLEVRTGELFF.

The CDR3 DNA reads TGTGCCAGCTCATCACTAAACACAGCTCAGCCCCAGCATTTT. Its protein is CASSSLNTAQPQHF. The chain is built from TRBV18 and TRBJ1-5; D remains unclear. The CDR3 contains 14 residues. CDR1 and CDR2 (germline): KGHSH, LQKENI. The V gene lost 5 bases and the J gene lost 6 bases, with 14 bases spanning the gap.

V and J are TRBV5-1 and TRBJ1-1; TRBD1 matches 8 bases. V trimming: 9 bases; J trimming: 0 bases; junction bases outside the gene matches: 4. This CDR3 has 13 residues. Germline CDR1 and CDR2: SGHRS and YFSETQ. The DNA for the CDR3 is TGCGCCACTAAGACAGGGGTGAACACTGAAGCTTTCTTT. Translating gives CATKTGVNTEAFF.

This sequence joins TRBV11-2 and TRBJ2-7; 11 nucleotides line up with TRBD2. The CDR3 has 15 residues. The germline CDR1 and CDR2 sequences are SGHAT and FQNNGV. J gave up 1 base and V 6 bases, and 5 bases lay outside the gene matches. CDR3 DNA sequence: TGTGCCAGCAGTCATACTAGCGGGAGTTCCTACGAGCAGTACTTC. Residues: CASSHTSGSSYEQYF.

This rearrangement joins TRBV4-1 to TRBJ2-2; 15 bases line up with TRBD2. The CDR3 totals 20 residues. Germline V gives CDR1 MGHRA, CDR2 YSYEKL. V was clipped by 3 bases and J by 0 bases; unmatched bases: 8. CDR3 nucleotide sequence: TGCGCCAGCAGCCAGAGACCGGGACTAGCGGGAGGCGCGAACACCGGGGAGCTGTTTTTT. Its translation is CASSQRPGLAGGANTGELFF.